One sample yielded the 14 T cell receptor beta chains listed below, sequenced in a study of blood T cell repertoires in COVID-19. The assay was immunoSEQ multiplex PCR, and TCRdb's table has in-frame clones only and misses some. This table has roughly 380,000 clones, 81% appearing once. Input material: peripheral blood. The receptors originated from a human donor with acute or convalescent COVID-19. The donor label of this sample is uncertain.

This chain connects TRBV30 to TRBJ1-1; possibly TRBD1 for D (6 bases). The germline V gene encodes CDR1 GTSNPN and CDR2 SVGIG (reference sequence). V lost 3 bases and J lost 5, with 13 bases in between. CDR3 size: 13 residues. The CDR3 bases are TGTGCCTGGAGCCTCGATGACAGGACTGAAGCTTTCTTT. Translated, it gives CAWSLDDRTEAFF.

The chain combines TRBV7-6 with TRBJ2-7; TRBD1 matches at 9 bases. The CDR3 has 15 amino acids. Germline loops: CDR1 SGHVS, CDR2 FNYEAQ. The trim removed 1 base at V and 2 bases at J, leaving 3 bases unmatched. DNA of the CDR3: TGTGCCAGCAGCTTAGGCACAGGGGGCGCCTACGAGCAGTACTTC. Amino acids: CASSLGTGGAYEQYF.

The chain's CDR3 is CASAWTETYEQYF. For the CDR3, the DNA is TGTGCCAGCGCCTGGACTGAGACCTACGAGCAGTACTTC. J is TRBJ2-7 and V is TRBV2; a possible D gene is TRBD2 (5 bases). The ends were cut back, 8 bases at V and 2 bases at J, with 13 bases in the middle. The CDR3 loop spans 13 amino acids. Germline values: CDR1 SNHLY, CDR2 FYNNEI.

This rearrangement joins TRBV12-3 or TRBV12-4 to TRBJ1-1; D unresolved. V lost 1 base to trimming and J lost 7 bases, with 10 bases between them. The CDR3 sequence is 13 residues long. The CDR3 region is CASSLGQAIEAFF. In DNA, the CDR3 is TGTGCCAGCAGTTTAGGGCAGGCCATTGAAGCTTTCTTT.

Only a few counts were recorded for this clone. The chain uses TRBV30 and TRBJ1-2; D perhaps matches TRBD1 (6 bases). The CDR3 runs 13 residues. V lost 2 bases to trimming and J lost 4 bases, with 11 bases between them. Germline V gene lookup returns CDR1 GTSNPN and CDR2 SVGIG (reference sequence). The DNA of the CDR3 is TGTGCCTGGAGTCAGGGGCCCCTCTATGGCTACACCTTC. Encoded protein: CAWSQGPLYGYTF.

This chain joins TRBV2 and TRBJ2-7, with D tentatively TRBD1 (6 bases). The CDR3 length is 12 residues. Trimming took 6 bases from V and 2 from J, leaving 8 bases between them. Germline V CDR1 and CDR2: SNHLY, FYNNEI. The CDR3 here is CASRTGPYEQYF. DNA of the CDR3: TGTGCCAGCAGGACAGGACCCTACGAGCAGTACTTC.

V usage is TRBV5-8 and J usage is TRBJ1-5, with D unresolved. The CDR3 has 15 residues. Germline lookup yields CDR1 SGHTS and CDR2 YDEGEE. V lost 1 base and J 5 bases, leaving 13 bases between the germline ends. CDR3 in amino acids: CASSLWQVGDQPQHF. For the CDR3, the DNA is TGTGCCAGCAGCTTGTGGCAGGTAGGCGATCAGCCCCAGCATTTT.

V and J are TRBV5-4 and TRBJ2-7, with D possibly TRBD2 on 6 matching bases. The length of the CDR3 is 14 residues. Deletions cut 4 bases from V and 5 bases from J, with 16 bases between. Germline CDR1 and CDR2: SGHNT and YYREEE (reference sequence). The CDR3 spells CASSQPGALDEQYF. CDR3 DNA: TGTGCCAGCAGCCAACCGGGAGCCCTGGACGAGCAGTACTTC.

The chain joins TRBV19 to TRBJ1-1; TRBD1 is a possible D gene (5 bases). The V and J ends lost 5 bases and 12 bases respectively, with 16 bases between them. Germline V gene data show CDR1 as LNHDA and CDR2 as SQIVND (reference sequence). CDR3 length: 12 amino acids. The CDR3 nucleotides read TGTGCCAGTAGTCCCATCAGGACATCCCCTTTCTTT. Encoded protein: CASSPIRTSPFF.

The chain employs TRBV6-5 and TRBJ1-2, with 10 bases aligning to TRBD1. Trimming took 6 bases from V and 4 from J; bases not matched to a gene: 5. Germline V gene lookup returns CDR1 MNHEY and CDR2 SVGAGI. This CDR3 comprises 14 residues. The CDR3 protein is CASRETGGSYGYTF. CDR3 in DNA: TGTGCCAGCAGGGAGACAGGGGGCAGCTATGGCTACACCTTC.

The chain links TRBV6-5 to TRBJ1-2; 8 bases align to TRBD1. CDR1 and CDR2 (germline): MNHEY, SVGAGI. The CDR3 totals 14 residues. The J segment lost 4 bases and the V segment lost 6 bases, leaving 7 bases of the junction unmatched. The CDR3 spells CASRPRQGIYGYTF. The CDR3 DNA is TGTGCCAGCAGACCCCGACAGGGGATCTATGGCTACACCTTC.

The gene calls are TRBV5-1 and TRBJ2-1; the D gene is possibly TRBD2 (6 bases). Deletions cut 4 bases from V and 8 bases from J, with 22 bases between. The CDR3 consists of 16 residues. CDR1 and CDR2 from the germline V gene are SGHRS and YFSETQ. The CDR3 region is CASSILSGSPAHEQFF. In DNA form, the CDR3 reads TGCGCCAGCAGCATCCTATCCGGGAGCCCGGCGCATGAGCAGTTCTTC. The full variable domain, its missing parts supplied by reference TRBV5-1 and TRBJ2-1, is KAGVTQTPRYLIKTRGQQVTLSCSPISGHRSVSWYQQTPGQGLQFLFEYFSETQRNKGNFPGRFSGRQFSNSRSEMNVSTLELGDSALYLCASSILSGSPAHEQFFGPGTRLTVL.

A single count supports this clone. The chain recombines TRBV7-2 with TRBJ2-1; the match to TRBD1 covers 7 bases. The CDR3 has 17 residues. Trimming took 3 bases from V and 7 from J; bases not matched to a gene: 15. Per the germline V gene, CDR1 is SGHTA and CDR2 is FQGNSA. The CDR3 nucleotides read TGTGCCAGCAGCTTGAGCTTCGACAGGGCGCACGGTAATGAGCAGTTCTTC. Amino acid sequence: CASSLSFDRAHGNEQFF.

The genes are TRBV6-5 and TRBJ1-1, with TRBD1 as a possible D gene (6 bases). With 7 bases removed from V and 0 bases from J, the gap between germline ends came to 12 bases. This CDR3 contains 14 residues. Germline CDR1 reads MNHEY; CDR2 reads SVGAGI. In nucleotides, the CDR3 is TGTGCCAGCACCGACAGGACTTTGAACACTGAAGCTTTCTTT. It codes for CASTDRTLNTEAFF.